A selection of T cell receptor beta chains follows, all from one sample in a study of blood T cells in healthy people across ages. MiXCR, applied by TCRdb to the 5' RACE reads, yields one record per CDR3 protein. The sample holds about 1.6 million distinct CDR3 sequences, about 32% seen once. What was sequenced was blood. These receptors were obtained from a woman in her 30s in good health. Both conserved end residues are part of each CDR3. A D gene is named only where the DNA matches it firmly. The size entry is marked missing in some rows and otherwise reads once, few, many or a size class.

TRBJ2-6,.,TRBV15,TRBD2,TGTGCCACCAGCAGGTGGACGGGGCTTCTAGCGGGGGGCAACTCTGGGGCCAACGTCCTGACTTTC,CATSRWTGLLAGGNSGANVLTF
TRBJ2-7,.,TRBV20-1,.,TGCAGTGCTAGAGATCTAGTGGGTTCCTACGAGCAGTACTTC,CSARDLVGSYEQYF
TRBJ2-5,few,TRBV27,.,TGTGCCAGCGGTTTCGTGGGGGACCAAGAGACCCAGTACTTC,CASGFVGDQETQYF
TRBJ2-5,.,TRBV5-1,TRBD1,TGCGCCAGCAGCTTGGAAACTAGGGGGCTGGGAGAGACCCAGTACTTC,CASSLETRGLGETQYF
TRBJ2-7,.,TRBV29-1,.,TGCAGCGTTGAGGGGGGGGCACAATACGAGCAGTACTTC,CSVEGGAQYEQYF
TRBJ2-7,few,TRBV5-1,.,TGCGCCAGCAGCTTGAGGACAGCTCCGAGATACGAGCAGTACTTC,CASSLRTAPRYEQYF
TRBJ2-5,.,TRBV6-5,TRBD1,TGTGCCAGCAGCTCACAGGGGTACGAAGAGACCCAGTACTTC,CASSSQGYEETQYF
TRBJ2-3,.,TRBV3-1,.,TGTGCCAGCGGACAGATCACAGATACGCAGTATTTT,CASGQITDTQYF
TRBJ1-1,.,TRBV5-1,TRBD1,TGCGCCAGCGGCCTGGGACAGGACCTTGAAGCTTTCTTT,CASGLGQDLEAFF
TRBJ1-1,.,TRBV7-9,.,TGTGCCAGCAGCTTAGTGGCAGGTACCGTCTTAGCTTTCTTT,CASSLVAGTVLAFF
TRBJ1-1,few,TRBV4-1,.,TGCGCCAGCAGCCAAGAAGTACAGATGAACACTGAAGCTTTCTTT,CASSQEVQMNTEAFF
TRBJ2-1,.,TRBV10-3,TRBD1,TGTGCCATTTCGGCACAGGGGATAAACAATGAGCAGTTCTTC,CAISAQGINNEQFF
TRBJ2-1,.,TRBV25-1,TRBD2,TGTGCCAGTGGACTAGCGGGGGAATACAATGAGCAGTTCTTC,CASGLAGEYNEQFF
TRBJ2-6,.,TRBV7-9,TRBD2,TGTGCCAGCAGCCCTTCTCGGGGGGGAGCTGGGGCCAACGTCCTGACTTTC,CASSPSRGGAGANVLTF
TRBJ2-5,few,TRBV29-1,.,TGCAGCGTTGAAAAAGGGAAGGGGCAGGGCTGGGAGACCCAGTACTTC,CSVEKGKGQGWETQYF
TRBJ2-2,.,TRBV6-1,TRBD1,TGTGCCAGCAGTGAGACAGGGGCCGGTGGGGAGCTGTTTTTT,CASSETGAGGELFF
TRBJ2-5,few,TRBV6-5,TRBD1,TGTGCCAGCAGACGTACAGGGGGCGGCTGGGAGACCCAGTACTTC,CASRRTGGGWETQYF
TRBJ1-5,.,TRBV4-1,TRBD1,TGCGCCAGCAGCCGCGCGACAGGGGATCATCAGCCCCAGCATTTT,CASSRATGDHQPQHF
TRBJ2-1,.,TRBV24-1,.,TGTGCCACCTGTGATCGAGGGAATTTGGGGGTGAATGAGCAGTTCTTC,CATCDRGNLGVNEQFF
TRBJ2-5,.,TRBV11-1,.,TGTGCCAGCAGGGTAGGGACACTCGAACAAGAGACCCAGTACTTC,CASRVGTLEQETQYF
TRBJ1-2,few,TRBV20-1,.,TGCAGTGCTAGAGAGGCAGGGAAGGCGGGCGGCTACACCTTC,CSAREAGKAGGYTF
TRBJ2-7,.,TRBV27,.,TGTGCCAGCAGTTATCAGTTTGCTGGCGAGCAGTACTTC,CASSYQFAGEQYF
TRBJ1-5,.,TRBV4-1,TRBD1,TGCGCCAGCAGACCGACAGGGACAGGGTTGGAGCAGCCCCAGCATTTT,CASRPTGTGLEQPQHF
TRBJ2-7,.,TRBV24-1,.,TGTGCCACCAGTGATTTGGTCCCGTCCTACGAGCAGTACTTC,CATSDLVPSYEQYF
TRBJ1-2,.,TRBV2,.,TGTGCCGGCGGGGGCTACACCTTC,CAGGGYTF
TRBJ2-1,many,TRBV29-1,.,TGCAGCGTTGAAGACCGGGGGAGCTCCTACAATGAGCAGTTCTTC,CSVEDRGSSYNEQFF
TRBJ2-3,.,TRBV24-1,.,TGTGCCACCAGTGAGGGGCCTTTTGCGCAGTATTTT,CATSEGPFAQYF
TRBJ1-2,few,TRBV7-3,.,TGTGCCAGCAGCTTAACCCGAGAGTCTAACTATGGCTACACCTTC,CASSLTRESNYGYTF
TRBJ2-3,few,TRBV18,.,TGTGCCAGCTCACCACCGCCAGGGGAGGGAACAGATACGCAGTATTTT,CASSPPPGEGTDTQYF
TRBJ2-1,.,TRBV29-1,.,TGCAGCGACGGTGGCGGGAACAATGAGCAGTTCTTC,CSDGGGNNEQFF
TRBJ1-5,many,TRBV5-1,.,TGCGCCAGCAGCTTTGGAGGGGACAATCAGCCCCAGCATTTT,CASSFGGDNQPQHF
TRBJ2-5,.,TRBV6-1,.,TGTGCCAGCAGTGTCGACAATTCGAGGGAGACCCAGTACTTC,CASSVDNSRETQYF
TRBJ1-2,.,TRBV6-4,TRBD1,TGTGCCAGCAGTAAGACCGGGACAGGGTATGGCTACACCTTC,CASSKTGTGYGYTF
TRBJ2-7,.,TRBV6-1,.,TGTGCCAGCAGCGGAATTCTCTACTACGAGCAGTACTTC,CASSGILYYEQYF
TRBJ2-7,.,TRBV7-2,.,TGTGCCAGCAGCCGGTCCGCTATAGCGGCCGCTGTCTACGAGCAGTACTTC,CASSRSAIAAAVYEQYF
TRBJ2-7,.,TRBV28,TRBD2,TGTGCCAGCAGTCCCCGGGGGGGTCCCTCCTACGAGCAGTACTTC,CASSPRGGPSYEQYF
TRBJ2-7,.,TRBV12-3/TRBV12-4,TRBD2,TGTGCCAGCAGTTTTCCTTGGACTAGCGGGCTGTCACTCGAGCAGTACTTC,CASSFPWTSGLSLEQYF
TRBJ2-7,few,TRBV28,TRBD1,TGTGCCAGCAGTCCCGGGACAGGGACGTCCGGCGAGCAGTACTTC,CASSPGTGTSGEQYF
TRBJ2-7,.,TRBV25-1,TRBD2,TGTGCCAGCAGTGAATTAACGGGAGGGCCAAGCTACGAGCAGTACTTC,CASSELTGGPSYEQYF
TRBJ1-4,few,TRBV10-3,.,TGTGCCATCAGTGAGCGAGGGGGAGAGGGTGAAAAACTGTTTTTT,CAISERGGEGEKLFF
TRBJ2-2,.,TRBV5-1,.,TGCGCCAGCAGCCCGTTCGGGACTGCCTGGGCCGGGGAGCTGTTTTTT,CASSPFGTAWAGELFF
TRBJ2-5,.,TRBV21-1,.,TGTGCCAGCAGCTCCCGGGACAGTCTTTGGCTCCAAGAGACCCAGTACTTC,CASSSRDSLWLQETQYF
TRBJ1-5,few,TRBV4-1,TRBD1,TGCGCCAGCAGTCAGGCGACAGGGGTGCAGCCCCAGCATTTT,CASSQATGVQPQHF
TRBJ2-5,.,TRBV4-1,TRBD2,TGCGCCAGCAGCCAAGATAGCGATAGCGGGGGGTCTAGGAGAGAGACCCAGTACTTC,CASSQDSDSGGSRRETQYF
TRBJ2-5,few,TRBV11-3,.,TGTGCCAGCAGCTTGGGGGGACACACCGCTCAAGAGACCCAGTACTTC,CASSLGGHTAQETQYF
TRBJ2-1,.,TRBV28,TRBD2,TGTGCCAGCAGTTCCGGGACTAGCGGGACCCGGAATGAGCAGTTCTTC,CASSSGTSGTRNEQFF
TRBJ2-7,many,TRBV20-1,TRBD2,TGCAGTGCTAGGACTAGCGGGGACTCCTACGAGCAGTACTTC,CSARTSGDSYEQYF
TRBJ2-1,.,TRBV6-1,TRBD2,TGTGCCAGCAGTGTCAGACTAGCGGGGGGGAAAAAAGAGCAGTTCTTC,CASSVRLAGGKKEQFF
TRBJ2-7,.,TRBV7-2,.,TGTGCCAGCAGCCGCGGGCGGGGAGGCTACAATGAGCAGTACTTC,CASSRGRGGYNEQYF
TRBJ2-1,.,TRBV20-1,.,TGCAGTGCTAGAGATGGGCAGAGTAGTAACAATGAGCAGTTCTTC,CSARDGQSSNNEQFF
TRBJ1-2,.,TRBV6-1,.,TGTGCCAGCCGGATCAAGTCGTACGGCTACACCTTC,CASRIKSYGYTF
TRBJ2-1,.,TRBV25-1,.,TGTGCCAGCAGTGACCGGACTACCCCAGGGGGGGTTTACAATGAGCAGTTCTTC,CASSDRTTPGGVYNEQFF
TRBJ2-3,.,TRBV7-3,TRBD2,TGTGCCAGCAGCCAAAAGATAGCGGGAGTAGTTACGCAGTATTTT,CASSQKIAGVVTQYF
TRBJ2-7,.,TRBV2,.,TGTGCCAGCACGGAGGCGGGGGAGCAGTACTTC,CASTEAGEQYF
TRBJ1-5,.,TRBV6-1,.,TGTGCCAGCAGTGAGACTGAGTATCAGCCCCAGCATTTT,CASSETEYQPQHF